The rows below give T cell receptor beta chains drawn from one sample of a study of control samples from healthy donors and cancer patients. Clones were read by immunoSEQ multiplex PCR, and TCRdb kept only the in-frame ones, dropping some. The table has 120,000 or so clones, about 90% seen once. The sequenced material came from blood. These receptors originate from a man between 18 and 35 years old in good health. The CDR3 runs from the conserved cysteine through the conserved F or W. The D gene is left open where the match is weak.

j_gene	d_gene	v_gene	CDR3nt	CDR3aa
TRBJ2-1	.	TRBV12-3/TRBV12-4	TGTGCCAGCTCCTATTACAATGAGCAGTTCTTC	CASSYYNEQFF
TRBJ1-2	.	TRBV19	TGTGCCAGTAGTTTTGGATGGCCTCGGGATGGCTACACCTTC	CASSFGWPRDGYTF
TRBJ1-2	.	TRBV2	TGTGCCAGCACCCTGGGTGAAGAGTTTTATGGCTACACCTTC	CASTLGEEFYGYTF
TRBJ2-1	TRBD1	TRBV7-9	TGTGCCAGCAGCCTTCCGGGACAGATATACAATGAGCAGTTCTTC	CASSLPGQIYNEQFF
TRBJ2-4	TRBD2	TRBV3-1/TRBV3-2	TGTGCCAGCAGCCACCGACTAGCGGGAGGGCCAGACATTCAGTACTTC	CASSHRLAGGPDIQYF
TRBJ2-6	.	TRBV30	TGTGCCTGGAGCCACGGGGTATCTGGGGCCAACGTCCTGACTTTC	CAWSHGVSGANVLTF
TRBJ2-4	.	TRBV4-1	TGCGCCAGCAGCCAAGATTACGGGCCAGATACTCTCGCCAAAAACATTCAGTACTTC	CASSQDYGPDTLAKNIQYF
TRBJ1-5	.	TRBV3-1/TRBV3-2	TGTGCCAGCAGCCAAGATGGCGGGGGCGCCTTTGGCAATCAGCCCCAGCATTTT	CASSQDGGGAFGNQPQHF
TRBJ1-2	.	TRBV11-2	TGTGCCAGCAGCTTGGAACCGGGACCCAGCGGAGGCTACACCTTC	CASSLEPGPSGGYTF
TRBJ1-3	.	TRBV18	TGTGCCAGCTCACCAACGGACAGCTCTGGAAACACCATATATTTT	CASSPTDSSGNTIYF
TRBJ1-2	.	TRBV10-3	TGTGCCATCACCGACGCTAGGGGAGGGTATGGCTACACCTTC	CAITDARGGYGYTF
TRBJ2-7	.	TRBV11-2	TGTGCCAGCAGCTTAGAAGGGGGAGCGGGCAGAAGCTACGAGCAGTACTTC	CASSLEGGAGRSYEQYF
TRBJ1-1	.	TRBV30	TGTGCCTGGGAAAGGGGCTTGGGGAACACTGAAGCTTTCTTT	CAWERGLGNTEAFF
TRBJ2-7	.	TRBV28	TGTGCCAGCAGTCAAGGAGGGGATCGGTTTCAGCAGTACTTC	CASSQGGDRFQQYF
TRBJ2-1	TRBD1	TRBV11-3	TGTGCCAGCAGCTTAACGACAGGGAACAATGAGCAGTTCTTC	CASSLTTGNNEQFF
TRBJ1-4	TRBD1	TRBV27	TGTGCCAGCAGCTCAAGGAGGCAGGGGGCTCTCTTTGAAAAACTGTTTTTT	CASSSRRQGALFEKLFF
TRBJ1-1	TRBD1	TRBV18	TGTGCCAGCTCACCGTCGCAGGGGGCGTACACTGAAGCTTTCTTT	CASSPSQGAYTEAFF
TRBJ1-1	.	TRBV6-6	TGTGCCAGCAGGGACGGATTGAACACTGAAGCTTTCTTT	CASRDGLNTEAFF
TRBJ1-2	.	TRBV9	TGTGCCAGCAGCGCCCCCCCCACAGGACTCTATGGCTACACCTTC	CASSAPPTGLYGYTF
TRBJ1-2	.	TRBV19	TGTGCCAGTAGTATGCCAGGGGCGCGTGATGGCTACACCTTC	CASSMPGARDGYTF
TRBJ2-5	TRBD1	TRBV19	TGTGCCAGTAGTTCAACAGGGGGCGGTGAGACCCAGTACTTC	CASSSTGGGETQYF
TRBJ1-5	.	TRBV19	TGTGCCAGTAGTATCACTCATTATAGCAATCAGCCCCAGCATTTT	CASSITHYSNQPQHF